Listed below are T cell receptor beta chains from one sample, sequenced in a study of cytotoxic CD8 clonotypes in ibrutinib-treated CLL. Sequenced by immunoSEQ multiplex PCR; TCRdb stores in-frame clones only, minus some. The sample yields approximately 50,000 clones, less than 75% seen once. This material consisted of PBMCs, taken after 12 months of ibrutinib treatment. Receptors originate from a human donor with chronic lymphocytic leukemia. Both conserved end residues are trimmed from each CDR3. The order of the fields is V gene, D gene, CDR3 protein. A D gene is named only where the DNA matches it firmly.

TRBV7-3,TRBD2,ASSKTSGANTGELF
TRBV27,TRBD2,ASSHLAGDHPEQY
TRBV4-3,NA,ASSQEWQGPYEQY
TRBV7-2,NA,ASSLSVEQY
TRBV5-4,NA,ASSDRKPQH
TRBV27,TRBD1,ASSFRGSSYNEQF
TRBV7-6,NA,ASSLGLGGQSSGANVLT
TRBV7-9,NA,ASSLGAGRATNEKLF
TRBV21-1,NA,ASSATSGSYEQY
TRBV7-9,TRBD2,ASRAGRGDEQY
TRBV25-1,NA,ASSGQATNEKLF
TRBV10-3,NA,AISEFTAGQETQY
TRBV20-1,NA,SAGDLQAPV
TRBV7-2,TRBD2,ASSTTRTSGSLADTQY
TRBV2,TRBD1,ASSEDLRDRGGNTIY
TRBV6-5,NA,ASSYAKNTGELF
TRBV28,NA,ASSLPPTGWAF
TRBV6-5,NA,ASSTRTGNTEAF
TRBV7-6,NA,ASSLASGMGNSPLH
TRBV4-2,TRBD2,ASSQRRASGRYEQF
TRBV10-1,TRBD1,ASSEGGQGISFGNEQF
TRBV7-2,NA,ASSLAENNEQF
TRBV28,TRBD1,ASSLWTGGDGYT
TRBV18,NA,ASSGWGVEQY
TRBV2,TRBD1,ASGQGAASNQPQH
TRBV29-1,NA,SVAGRSPPYEQY
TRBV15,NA,ATSRDLSGIDEQY
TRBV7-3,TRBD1,ATFRSHRGEDTQY